A single sample is the source of the 26 T cell receptor beta chains below, sequenced in a study of T cells in Graves' hyperthyroidism and ophthalmopathy. Researchers amplified the TCR beta CDR3 regions from RNA transcripts. The HTBI primer set was used in a first-round RT-PCR of the TCR CDR3. Using its own MiXCR run on the multiplex PCR reads, TCRdb lists one record per CDR3 protein. The data contain more than 500,000 distinct CDR3 sequences, about 16% of them singletons. Sequencing was performed on blood. These receptors all come from a woman between 25 and 40 years old with Graves' ophthalmopathy.

The chain employs TRBV7-6 and TRBJ1-5; D remains unclear. The V end lost 1 base, the J end lost 6 bases, and 13 bases lay between the germline ends. The CDR3 is 15 amino acids. CDR1 is SGHVS, CDR2 FNYEAQ, per germline. CDR3 loop: CASSLETGPGQPQHF. Written as DNA, the CDR3 is TGTGCCAGCAGCTTAGAGACCGGGCCCGGTCAGCCCCAGCATTTT.

This clonotype has just a few counts. V and J are TRBV24-1 and TRBJ2-7, with 12 bases lining up with TRBD2. Germline loops: CDR1 KGHDR, CDR2 SFDVKD. The CDR3 consists of 16 residues. Trimming at V came to 4 bases and at J to 5 bases, leaving 8 bases not matched to a gene. The CDR3 here is CATSDSTSGRSHEQYF. The CDR3, as DNA: TGTGCCACCAGTGACAGCACTAGCGGGAGGTCCCACGAGCAGTACTTC.

There are a few counts of this clonotype. This sequence joins TRBV5-6 and TRBJ2-1; 11 nucleotides line up with TRBD2. The CDR3 sequence is 15 residues long. Germline assignment: CDR1 SGHDT and CDR2 YYEEEE. Germline trimming cut 5 bases from V and 7 bases from J; bases unmatched to any gene: 8. The CDR3 region has the DNA TGTGCCAGCAGTCATACTAGCGGGAGCTTTAATGAGCAGTTCTTC. Translation: CASSHTSGSFNEQFF.

Many counts were recorded for this clonotype. The V gene is TRBV6-1, the J gene TRBJ1-1; weak D call: TRBD1 (5 bases). Per the germline V gene, CDR1 is MNHNS and CDR2 is SASEGT. The CDR3 loop spans 12 amino acids. Trimming removed 2 bases from V and 8 bases from J, with 9 bases in between. The CDR3 nucleotides read TGTGCCAGCAGTGAACAGGGTATAGAAGCTTTCTTT. This codes for CASSEQGIEAFF.

A few counts support this clonotype. The chain couples TRBV4-1 to TRBJ1-3; TRBD1 matches at 9 bases. This CDR3 region has 16 residues. Looked up from germline, CDR1 is MGHRA and CDR2 is YSYEKL. With 4 bases clipped from V and 8 bases from J, the junction kept 12 bases outside the gene matches. In nucleotides, the CDR3 is TGCGCCAGCAGCCCCGGACAGGGGATACCGTGGGACACCATATATTTT. Protein: CASSPGQGIPWDTIYF.

The chain combines TRBV4-1 with TRBJ1-2; D unresolved. The length of the CDR3 is 15 residues. The V and J ends lost 0 bases and 7 bases respectively, with 15 bases between them. The germline V gene has CDR1 MGHRA and CDR2 YSYEKL. CDR3 DNA: TGCGCCAGCAGCCAAGAGCTACAGCCGTTTGGTGGCTACACCTTC. It yields the protein CASSQELQPFGGYTF.

This clonotype came up a few times. The chain couples TRBV9 to TRBJ2-7; D gene ambiguous. Germline V gene sequence: CDR1 SGDLS, CDR2 YYNGEE. The ends were cut back, 4 bases at V and 6 bases at J, with 17 bases in the middle. The CDR3 contains 14 residues. CDR3 amino acids: CASSPRLSSREQYF. Here the CDR3 DNA reads TGTGCCAGCAGCCCGCGTCTCAGTTCTCGCGAGCAGTACTTC.

There are a few counts of this clonotype. V and J are TRBV7-2 and TRBJ2-1; 8 nucleotides line up with TRBD1. CDR1 is SGHTA, CDR2 FQGNSA, per germline. V shed 5 bases and J 4 bases; nucleotides not matched to a gene: 4. The CDR3 runs 14 residues. DNA for the CDR3: TGTGCCAGCAGCGCCCGACAGGGGTACAATGAGCAGTTCTTC. Its protein is CASSARQGYNEQFF.

This chain connects TRBV9 to TRBJ2-1; 7 bases match TRBD1. This CDR3 is built from 14 residues. The germline V gene encodes CDR1 SGDLS and CDR2 YYNGEE. J was trimmed by 15 bases and V by 5 bases; bases with no gene match: 17. The CDR3 nucleotides read TGTGCCAGCAGTGCCAAGGGACAGCGGAAGACAATGTTCTTC. This encodes CASSAKGQRKTMFF.

Many counts were recorded for this clonotype. The chain couples TRBV11-2 to TRBJ2-7, with D possibly TRBD2 on 5 matching bases. CDR1 and CDR2 from the germline V gene are SGHAT and FQNNGV. With 0 bases removed from V and 6 bases from J, the gap between germline ends came to 9 bases. The length of the CDR3 is 13 residues. CDR3 in DNA: TGTGCCAGCAGCTTAGAGGCTAGCTCCGAGCAGTACTTC. It yields the protein CASSLEASSEQYF.

This clonotype has at least ten counts. This chain joins TRBV19 and TRBJ2-1, with unresolved D. CDR1 LNHDA and CDR2 SQIVND come from the germline V gene (reference sequence). Trimming cost V 7 bases and J 6 bases, with 13 bases left between them. CDR3 length: 13 residues. CDR3 sequence: CASTSFPGNEQFF. The CDR3 nucleotides read TGTGCCAGTACCTCATTCCCGGGCAATGAGCAGTTCTTC.

Of note for this clonotype: Just one base apart from a much larger clone, this may be a read error. V usage is TRBV6-1 and J usage is TRBJ2-7; a weak D match, TRBD2 (5 bases). V was shortened by 6 bases and J by 5 bases, with 11 bases between the two germline ends. The CDR3 length is 12 residues. Germline CDR1 MNHNS, CDR2 SASEGT. In DNA form, the CDR3 reads TGTGCCAGCAGCTTTAGCGAGAACGAGCAGTACTTC. Its translation is CASSFSENEQYF.

This clonotype showed up just a few times. The chain is built from TRBV5-6 and TRBJ1-1; possibly TRBD1 for D (5 bases). Trimming took 4 bases from V and 1 from J, leaving 11 bases between them. The CDR3 extends over 14 amino acids. Germline V CDR1 and CDR2: SGHDT, YYEEEE. Written as DNA, the CDR3 is TGTGCCAGCAGCCCCGTGGGGACGAACACTGAAGCTTTCTTT. This sequence encodes CASSPVGTNTEAFF. The whole variable domain, remainder taken from reference TRBV5-6 and TRBJ1-1, is DAGVTQSPTHLIKTRGQQVTLRCSPKSGHDTVSWYQQALGQGPQFIFQYYEEEERQRGNFPDRFSGHQFPNYSSELNVNALLLGDSALYLCASSPVGTNTEAFFGQGTRLTVV.

This clonotype was seen just once. A much bigger clone sits one base away, suggesting this may be a read error. Since no conserved phenylalanine or tryptophan closes the CDR3, a read error is the likely cause. The CDR3 DNA reads as TGTGCCAGCAGTGAAGTTTCACCCCTCCACCTT. This translates into CASSEVSPLHL. The chain links TRBV2 to TRBJ1-6, with D hard to call. The V end was cut by 1 base, the J end by 9 bases, with 1 base between. This CDR3 has 11 amino acids. Germline CDR1 and CDR2: SNHLY and FYNNEI.

This clonotype was counted ten times or more. The V and J genes are TRBV28 and TRBJ2-1; TRBD2 matches at 9 bases. This CDR3 is 15 amino acids long. The junction had 4 bases not matched to a gene; V was cut back by 3 bases and J by 4 bases. Germline loops: CDR1 MDHEN, CDR2 SYDVKM. The CDR3 nucleotides read TGTGCCAGCAGTTTGGCTAGCGGGGTATACAATGAGCAGTTCTTC. Translated: CASSLASGVYNEQFF.

This clonotype occurred many times. The chain uses TRBV11-2 and TRBJ2-2; the match to TRBD2 covers 8 bases. There are 15 residues in the CDR3. CDR1 and CDR2 (germline): SGHAT, FQNNGV. After removal of 5 bases from V and 4 bases from J, the junction contained 6 bases not matched to a gene. Here the CDR3 DNA reads TGTGCCAGCAGCCTACTAGCGGTAGGCACCGGGGAGCTGTTTTTT. This codes for CASSLLAVGTGELFF. The full variable domain, completed using reference TRBV11-2 and TRBJ2-2, is EAGVAQSPRYKIIEKRQSVAFWCNPISGHATLYWYQQILGQGPKLLIQFQNNGVVDDSQLPKDRFSAERLKGVDSTLKIQPAKLEDSAVYLCASSLLAVGTGELFFGEGSRLTVL.

A few counts support this clonotype. The chain has TRBV4-2 and TRBJ1-2; 9 bases fit TRBD1. CDR1 is LGHNA, CDR2 YNFKEQ, per germline. This CDR3 spans 17 amino acids. Trimming removed 2 bases from V and 3 bases from J; junction bases left unmatched: 10. The CDR3 sequence is CASSQRSGTGSDYGYTF. The CDR3 DNA sequence: TGTGCCAGCAGCCAACGGTCCGGGACAGGGTCGGACTATGGCTACACCTTC.

This chain uses TRBV24-1 with TRBJ2-1; D not resolved. Germline V CDR1 and CDR2: KGHDR, SFDVKD. The CDR3 contains 15 residues. Between the trimmed V and J ends, which lost 1 base and 5 bases, there was a span of 11 bases. The CDR3 bases are TGTGCCACCAGTGATTTTGGCACAGACCACAATGAGCAGTTCTTC. Translation: CATSDFGTDHNEQFF.

The V and J genes are TRBV6-5 and TRBJ2-2; tentative D call: TRBD1 (6 bases). Trimming removed 2 bases from V and 5 bases from J, with 12 bases in between. Germline assignment: CDR1 MNHEY and CDR2 SVGAGI. CDR3 length: 15 residues. Here the CDR3 reads CASSYEFRGTGELFF. In nucleotides, the CDR3 is TGTGCCAGCAGTTACGAATTCAGGGGAACCGGGGAGCTGTTTTTT.

This clonotype was counted at least ten times. The chain uses TRBV5-1 and TRBJ2-7; D possibly uses TRBD1 or TRBD2 (5 bases each). Trimming removed 7 bases at V and 0 bases at J, with 14 bases between. The CDR3 totals 14 residues. Per the germline V gene, CDR1 is SGHRS and CDR2 is YFSETQ. CDR3 in DNA: TGCGCCAGCCGGGACGTACTCAGCTCCTACGAGCAGTACTTC. It translates to CASRDVLSSYEQYF.

This clonotype came up many times. The chain links TRBV27 to TRBJ2-1; the match to TRBD1 covers 8 bases. Germline V CDR1 and CDR2: MNHEY, SMNVEV (reference sequence). J was trimmed by 6 bases and V by 2 bases; bases with no gene match: 6. This CDR3 spans 15 amino acids. The DNA for the CDR3 is TGTGCCAGCAGTTTAGGGACAGGCCGGATCAATGAGCAGTTCTTC. Translation gives CASSLGTGRINEQFF.

The V call is TRBV20-1, the J call TRBJ1-5, with D possibly TRBD1 on 6 matching bases. The germline V and J ends were trimmed by 4 bases and 7 bases, with 17 bases remaining between them. The germline gives CDR1 DFQATT, CDR2 SNEGSKA (reference sequence). This CDR3 comprises 14 residues. For the CDR3, the DNA is TGCAGTGCTACGGGGACAAACCTTGGACAGCCCCAGCATTTT. This translates into CSATGTNLGQPQHF.

This clonotype came up many times. V and J are TRBV10-3 and TRBJ1-2, with TRBD1 matching over 10 bases. After removal of 3 bases from V and 6 bases from J, the junction contained 7 bases not matched to a gene. This CDR3 region has 15 residues. Per the germline V gene, CDR1 is ENHRY and CDR2 is SYGVKD. The CDR3 loop is CAISEEDRGRDGYTF. For the CDR3, the DNA is TGTGCCATCAGTGAAGAGGACAGGGGGAGGGATGGCTACACCTTC.

This clonotype occurred a few times. J is TRBJ2-1 and V is TRBV7-9; D is perhaps TRBD2 (5 bases). CDR1 SEHNR and CDR2 FQNEAQ come from the germline V gene (reference sequence). This CDR3 comprises 15 residues. Trimming took off 5 bases at V and 3 bases at J, with 14 bases between the two ends. The CDR3 spells CASSATGWGYNEQFF. The CDR3 bases are TGTGCCAGCAGCGCCACGGGGTGGGGCTACAATGAGCAGTTCTTC.

This clonotype showed up many times. This sequence joins TRBV6-2 or TRBV6-3 and TRBJ2-3; perhaps D is TRBD1 or TRBD2 (5 bases each). Germline V gene lookup returns CDR1 MNHEY and CDR2 SVGEGT. The CDR3 contains 16 residues. The V gene lost 4 bases and the J gene lost 4 bases, with 18 bases spanning the gap. The CDR3 loop is CASSSRTIRGADTQYF. The CDR3 nucleotides are TGTGCCAGCAGTTCCCGGACAATCAGAGGGGCAGATACGCAGTATTTT.

At least ten counts were recorded for this clonotype. The chain employs TRBV28 and TRBJ1-1; 8 bases line up with TRBD1. The CDR3 spans 16 residues. Germline trimming cut 5 bases from V and 8 bases from J; bases unmatched to any gene: 16. Germline-derived CDR1 and CDR2 are MDHEN and SYDVKM. The CDR3 region is CASSPPLGQGGLEAFF. CDR3 coding DNA: TGTGCCAGCAGTCCGCCACTTGGACAGGGAGGGTTGGAAGCTTTCTTT.